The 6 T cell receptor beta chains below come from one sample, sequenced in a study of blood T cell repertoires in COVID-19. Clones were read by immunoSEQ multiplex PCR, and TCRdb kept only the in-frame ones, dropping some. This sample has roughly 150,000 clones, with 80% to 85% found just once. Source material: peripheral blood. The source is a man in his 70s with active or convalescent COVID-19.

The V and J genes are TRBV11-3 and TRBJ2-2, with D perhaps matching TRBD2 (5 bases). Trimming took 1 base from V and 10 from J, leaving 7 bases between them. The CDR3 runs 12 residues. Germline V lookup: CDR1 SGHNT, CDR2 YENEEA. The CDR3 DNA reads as TGTGCCAGCAGCTTAGGGCGGGCGGAGCTGTTTTTT. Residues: CASSLGRAELFF.

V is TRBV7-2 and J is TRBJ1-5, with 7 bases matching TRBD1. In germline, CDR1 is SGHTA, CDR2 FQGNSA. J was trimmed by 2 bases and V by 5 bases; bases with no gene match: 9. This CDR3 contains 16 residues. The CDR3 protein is CASSTLRGTGNQPQHF. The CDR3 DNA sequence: TGTGCCAGCAGCACCCTCAGGGGGACGGGCAATCAGCCCCAGCATTTT.

The CDR3 loop reads CASNHRTGYGSPLHF. The CDR3 nucleotides are TGTGCCAGTAATCACCGGACAGGGTATGGTTCACCCCTCCACTTT. The gene calls are TRBV19 and TRBJ1-6, with 8 bases matching TRBD1. Trimming removed 7 bases from V and 9 bases from J; junction bases left unmatched: 11. Germline loops: CDR1 LNHDA, CDR2 SQIVND (reference sequence). This CDR3 is built from 15 residues.

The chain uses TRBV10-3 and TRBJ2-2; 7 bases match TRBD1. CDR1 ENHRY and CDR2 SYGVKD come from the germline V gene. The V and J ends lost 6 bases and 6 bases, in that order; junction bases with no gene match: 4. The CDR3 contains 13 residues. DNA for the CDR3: TGTGCCATCAGCCGGGACAGCTCCGGGGAGCTGTTTTTT. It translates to CAISRDSSGELFF.

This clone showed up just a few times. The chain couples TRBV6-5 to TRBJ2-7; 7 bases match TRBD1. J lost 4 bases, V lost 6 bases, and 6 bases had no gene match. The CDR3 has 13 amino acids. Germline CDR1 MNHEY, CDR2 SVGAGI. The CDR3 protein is CASSRGNRYEQYF. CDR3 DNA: TGTGCCAGCAGCAGGGGGAATAGATACGAGCAGTACTTC.

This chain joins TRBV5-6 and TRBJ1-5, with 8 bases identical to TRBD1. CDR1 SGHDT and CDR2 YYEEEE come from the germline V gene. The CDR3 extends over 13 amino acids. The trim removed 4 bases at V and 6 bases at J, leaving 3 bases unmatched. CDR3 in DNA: TGTGCCAGCAGCCGAGACAGGGGTCAGCCCCAGCATTTT. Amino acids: CASSRDRGQPQHF. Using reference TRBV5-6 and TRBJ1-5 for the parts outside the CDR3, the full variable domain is DAGVTQSPTHLIKTRGQQVTLRCSPKSGHDTVSWYQQALGQGPQFIFQYYEEEERQRGNFPDRFSGHQFPNYSSELNVNALLLGDSALYLCASSRDRGQPQHFGDGTRLSIL.